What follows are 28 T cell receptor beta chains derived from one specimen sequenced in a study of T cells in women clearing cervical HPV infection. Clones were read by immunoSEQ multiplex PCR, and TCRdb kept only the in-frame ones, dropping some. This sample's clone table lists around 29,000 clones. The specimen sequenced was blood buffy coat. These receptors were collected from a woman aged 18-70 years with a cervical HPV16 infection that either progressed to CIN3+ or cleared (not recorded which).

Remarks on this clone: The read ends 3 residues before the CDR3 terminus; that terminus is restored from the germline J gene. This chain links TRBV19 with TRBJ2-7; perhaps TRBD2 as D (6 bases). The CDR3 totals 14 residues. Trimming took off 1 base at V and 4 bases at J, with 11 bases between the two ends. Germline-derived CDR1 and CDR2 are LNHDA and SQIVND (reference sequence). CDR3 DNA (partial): TGTGCCAGTAGTATAGTGGGGGGACTTTACGAG. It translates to CASSIVGGLYE. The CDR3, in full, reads CASSIVGGLYEQYF.

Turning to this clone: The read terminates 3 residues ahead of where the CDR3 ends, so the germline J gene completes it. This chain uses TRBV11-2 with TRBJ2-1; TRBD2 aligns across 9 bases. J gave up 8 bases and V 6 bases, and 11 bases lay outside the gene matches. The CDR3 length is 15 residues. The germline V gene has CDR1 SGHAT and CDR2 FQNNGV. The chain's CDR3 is CASSSIAGARHEQFF. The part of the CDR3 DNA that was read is TGTGCCAGCAGTTCGATAGCGGGGGCGCGTCATGAG.

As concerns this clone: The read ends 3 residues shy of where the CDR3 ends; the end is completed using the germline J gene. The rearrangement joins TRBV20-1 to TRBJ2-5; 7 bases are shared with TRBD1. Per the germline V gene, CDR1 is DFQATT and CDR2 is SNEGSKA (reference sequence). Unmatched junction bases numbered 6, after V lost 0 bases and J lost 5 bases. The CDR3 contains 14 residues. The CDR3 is CSARDRSRGETQYF. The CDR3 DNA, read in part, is TGCAGTGCTAGAGATCGGAGCAGGGGGGAGACC.

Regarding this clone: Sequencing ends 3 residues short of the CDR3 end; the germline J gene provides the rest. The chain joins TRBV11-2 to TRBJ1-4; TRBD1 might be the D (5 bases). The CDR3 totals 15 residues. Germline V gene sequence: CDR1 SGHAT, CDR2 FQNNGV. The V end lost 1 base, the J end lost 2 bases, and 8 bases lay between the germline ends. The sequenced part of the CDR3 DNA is TGTGCCAGCAGCTTAGGGGGCGCGACTAATGAAAAA. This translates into CASSLGGATNEK. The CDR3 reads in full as CASSLGGATNEKLFF.

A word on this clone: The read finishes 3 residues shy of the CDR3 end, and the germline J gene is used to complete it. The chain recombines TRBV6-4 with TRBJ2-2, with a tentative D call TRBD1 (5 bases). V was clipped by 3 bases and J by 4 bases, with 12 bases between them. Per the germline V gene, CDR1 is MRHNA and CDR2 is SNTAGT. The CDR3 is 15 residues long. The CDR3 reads CASSEGQGSTGELFF. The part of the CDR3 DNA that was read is TGTGCCAGCAGTGAGGGGCAGGGTAGCACCGGGGAG.

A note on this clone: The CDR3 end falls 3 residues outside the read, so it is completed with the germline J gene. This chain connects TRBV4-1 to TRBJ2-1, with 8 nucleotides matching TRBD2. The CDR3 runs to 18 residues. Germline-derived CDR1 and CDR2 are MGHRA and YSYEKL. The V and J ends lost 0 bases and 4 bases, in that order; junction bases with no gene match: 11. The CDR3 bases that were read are TGCGCCAGCAGCCAAGAGGGACGAGCGGGAGCGTCATACAATGAG. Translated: CASSQEGRAGASYNE. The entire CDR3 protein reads CASSQEGRAGASYNEQFF.

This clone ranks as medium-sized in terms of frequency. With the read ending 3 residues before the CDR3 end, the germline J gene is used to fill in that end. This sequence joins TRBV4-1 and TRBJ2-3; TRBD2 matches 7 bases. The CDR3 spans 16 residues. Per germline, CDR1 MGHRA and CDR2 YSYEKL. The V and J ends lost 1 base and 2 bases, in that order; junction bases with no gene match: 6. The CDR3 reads CASSQVRLANTDTQYF. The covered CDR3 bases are TGCGCCAGCAGCCAAGTCCGACTAGCAAACACAGATACG.

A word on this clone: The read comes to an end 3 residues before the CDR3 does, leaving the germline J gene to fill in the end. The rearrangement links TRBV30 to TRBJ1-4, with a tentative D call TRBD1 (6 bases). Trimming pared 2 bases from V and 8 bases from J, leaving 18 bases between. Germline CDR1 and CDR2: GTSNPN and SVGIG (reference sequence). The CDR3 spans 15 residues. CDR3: CAWSQGNRGPEKLFF. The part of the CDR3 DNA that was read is TGTGCCTGGAGTCAGGGGAACCGGGGCCCGGAAAAA.

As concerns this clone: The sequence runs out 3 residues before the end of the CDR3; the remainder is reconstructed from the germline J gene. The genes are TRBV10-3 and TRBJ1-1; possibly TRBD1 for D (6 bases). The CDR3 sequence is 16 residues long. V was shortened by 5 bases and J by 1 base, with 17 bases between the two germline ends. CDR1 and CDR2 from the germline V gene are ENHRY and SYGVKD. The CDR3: CAISTYYPGANTEAFF. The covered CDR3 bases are TGTGCCATCAGTACATACTACCCAGGGGCGAACACTGAA.

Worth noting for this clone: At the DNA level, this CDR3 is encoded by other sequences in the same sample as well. CDR3 amino acids: CSARDLGQVYNEQFF. The DNA read from the CDR3 is TGCAGTGCTAGAGACCTTGGACAAGTCTACAATGAG. The genes are TRBV20-1 and TRBJ2-1; D might be TRBD1 (5 bases). The read ends 3 residues shy of where the CDR3 ends; the end is completed using the germline J gene. Trimming cost V 0 bases and J 3 bases, with 12 bases left between them. CDR1 and CDR2 (germline): DFQATT, SNEGSKA (reference sequence). The CDR3 is 15 amino acids.

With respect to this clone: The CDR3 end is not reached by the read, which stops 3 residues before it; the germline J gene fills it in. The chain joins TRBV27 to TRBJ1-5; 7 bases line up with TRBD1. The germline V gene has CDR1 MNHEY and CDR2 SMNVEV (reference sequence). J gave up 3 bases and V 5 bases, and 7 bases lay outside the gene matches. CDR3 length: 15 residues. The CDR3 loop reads CASSPIGTANQPQHF. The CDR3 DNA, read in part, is TGTGCCAGCAGTCCTATCGGGACAGCCAATCAGCCC.

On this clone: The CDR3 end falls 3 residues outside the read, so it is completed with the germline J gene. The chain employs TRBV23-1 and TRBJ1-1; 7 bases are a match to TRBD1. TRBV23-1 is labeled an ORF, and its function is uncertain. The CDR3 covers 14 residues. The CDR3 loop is CASSQMTGNFDAFF. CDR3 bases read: TGCGCCAGCAGTCAGATGACAGGGAATTTTGAT.

CDR3 DNA, as far as it was read: TGTGCCAGCAGCCCCTTCCTCTTCGGACAGGGGTTTTACAATGAG. Translated, it gives CASSPFLFGQGFYNE. The entire CDR3 protein is CASSPFLFGQGFYNEQFF. The J gene is TRBJ2-1, the V gene TRBV12-3 or TRBV12-4, with TRBD1 matching 9 bases. The read ends 3 residues early relative to the CDR3; the germline J gene fills the gap. This CDR3 has 18 amino acids. Trimming cost V 6 bases and J 4 bases; bases outside gene matches: 16.

The CDR3 DNA, read in part, is TGTGCCAGCAGCTTAGCGGGCTCAGGAACTGAA. Protein product: CASSLAGSGTE. The complete CDR3 protein is CASSLAGSGTEAFF. The genes are TRBV7-2 and TRBJ1-1; D unclear. The sequence runs out 3 residues before the end of the CDR3; the remainder is reconstructed from the germline J gene. The CDR3 contains 14 residues. CDR1 is SGHTA and CDR2 is FQGNSA in the germline V gene. With 0 bases removed from V and 5 bases from J, the gap between germline ends came to 10 bases.

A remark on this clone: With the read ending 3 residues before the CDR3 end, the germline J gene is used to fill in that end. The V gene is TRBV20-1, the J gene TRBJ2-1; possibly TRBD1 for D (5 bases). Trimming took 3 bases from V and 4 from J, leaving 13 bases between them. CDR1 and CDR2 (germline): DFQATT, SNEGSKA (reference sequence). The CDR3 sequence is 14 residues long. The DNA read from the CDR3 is TGCAGTGCTAGCGAAGACAGCTTTTACAATGAG. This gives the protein CSASEDSFYNE. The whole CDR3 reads CSASEDSFYNEQFF.

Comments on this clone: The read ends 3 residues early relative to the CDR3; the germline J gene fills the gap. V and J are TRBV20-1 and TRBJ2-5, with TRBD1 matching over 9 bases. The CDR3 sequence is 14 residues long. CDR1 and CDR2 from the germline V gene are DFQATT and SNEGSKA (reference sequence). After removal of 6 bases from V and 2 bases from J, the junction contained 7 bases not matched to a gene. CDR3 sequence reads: CSAAPGTGQETQYF. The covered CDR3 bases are TGCAGTGCCGCTCCCGGGACAGGGCAAGAGACC.

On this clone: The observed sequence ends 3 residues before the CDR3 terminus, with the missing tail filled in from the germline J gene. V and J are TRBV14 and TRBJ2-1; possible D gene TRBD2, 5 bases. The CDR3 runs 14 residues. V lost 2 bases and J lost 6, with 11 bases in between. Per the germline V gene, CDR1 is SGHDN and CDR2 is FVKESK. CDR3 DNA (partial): TGTGCCAGCAGCCAAATTCTAGCCTCCAATGAG. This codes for CASSQILASNE. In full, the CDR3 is CASSQILASNEQFF.

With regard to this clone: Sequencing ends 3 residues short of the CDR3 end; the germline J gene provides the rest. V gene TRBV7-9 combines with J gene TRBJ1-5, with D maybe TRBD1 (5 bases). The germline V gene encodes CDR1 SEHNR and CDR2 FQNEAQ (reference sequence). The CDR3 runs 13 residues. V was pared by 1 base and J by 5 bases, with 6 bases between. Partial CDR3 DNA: TGTGCCAGCAGCTTAGAAGGGGATCAGCCC. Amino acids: CASSLEGDQP. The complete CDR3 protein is CASSLEGDQPQHF.

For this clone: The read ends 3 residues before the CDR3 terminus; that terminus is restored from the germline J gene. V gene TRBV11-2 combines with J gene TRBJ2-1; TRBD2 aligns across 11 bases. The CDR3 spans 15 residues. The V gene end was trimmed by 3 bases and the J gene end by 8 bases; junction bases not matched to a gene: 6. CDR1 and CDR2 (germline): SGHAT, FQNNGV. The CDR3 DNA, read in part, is TGTGCCAGCAGCTTTAGCGGGAGGGCTGGGGATGAG. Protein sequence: CASSFSGRAGDE. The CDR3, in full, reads CASSFSGRAGDEQFF.

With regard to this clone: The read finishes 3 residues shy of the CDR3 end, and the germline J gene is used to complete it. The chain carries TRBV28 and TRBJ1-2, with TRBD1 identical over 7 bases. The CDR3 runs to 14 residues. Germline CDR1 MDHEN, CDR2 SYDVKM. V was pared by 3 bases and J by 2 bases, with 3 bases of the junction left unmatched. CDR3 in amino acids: CASSLGQTNYGYTF. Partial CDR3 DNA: TGTGCCAGCAGTTTGGGACAGACCAACTATGGC.

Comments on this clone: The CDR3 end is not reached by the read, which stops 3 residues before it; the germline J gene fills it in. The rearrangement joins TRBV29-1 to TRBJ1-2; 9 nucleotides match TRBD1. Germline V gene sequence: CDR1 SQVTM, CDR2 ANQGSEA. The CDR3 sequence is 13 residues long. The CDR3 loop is CSVEDHRGQGYTF. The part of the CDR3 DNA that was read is TGCAGCGTTGAAGACCACAGGGGGCAAGGC.

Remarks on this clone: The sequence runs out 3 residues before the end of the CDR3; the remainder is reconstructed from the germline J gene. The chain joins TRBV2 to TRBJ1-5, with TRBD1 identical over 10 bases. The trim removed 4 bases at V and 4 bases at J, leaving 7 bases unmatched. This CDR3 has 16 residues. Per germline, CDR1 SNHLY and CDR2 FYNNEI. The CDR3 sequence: CASSVGQGETNQPQHF. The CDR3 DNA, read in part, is TGTGCCAGCAGTGTTGGACAGGGGGAGACAAATCAGCCC. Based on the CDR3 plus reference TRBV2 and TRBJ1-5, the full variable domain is EPEVTQTPSHQVTQMGQEVILRCVPISNHLYFYWYRQILGQKVEFLVSFYNNEISEKSEIFDDQFSVERPDGSNFTLKIRSTKLEDSAMYFCASSVGQGETNQPQHFGDGTRLSIL.

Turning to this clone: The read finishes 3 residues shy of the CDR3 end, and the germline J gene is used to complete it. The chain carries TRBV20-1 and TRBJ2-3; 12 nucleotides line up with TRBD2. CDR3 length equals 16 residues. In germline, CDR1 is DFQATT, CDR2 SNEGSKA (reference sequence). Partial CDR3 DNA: TGCAGTGCTAGAGATCTAGCGGGAGGGCCATTGGAAACG. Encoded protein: CSARDLAGGPLET. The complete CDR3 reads CSARDLAGGPLETQYF.

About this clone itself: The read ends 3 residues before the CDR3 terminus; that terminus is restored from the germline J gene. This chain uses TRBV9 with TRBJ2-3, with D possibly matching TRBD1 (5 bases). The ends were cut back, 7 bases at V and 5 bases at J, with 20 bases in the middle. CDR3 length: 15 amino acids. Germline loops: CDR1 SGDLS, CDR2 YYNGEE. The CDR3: CASGLKGQFEDTQYF. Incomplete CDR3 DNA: TGTGCCAGCGGTCTCAAGGGGCAGTTCGAAGATACG. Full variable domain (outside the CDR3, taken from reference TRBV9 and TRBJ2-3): DSGVTQTPKHLITATGQRVTLRCSPRSGDLSVYWYQQSLDQGLQFLIQYYNGEERAKGNILERFSAQQFPDLHSELNLSSLELGDSALYFCASGLKGQFEDTQYFGPGTRLTVL.

The CDR3 reads CASSQAGQGGEKLFF. Partial CDR3 DNA: TGTGCCAGCAGCCAAGCGGGACAGGGGGGGGAAAAA. The chain employs TRBV4-2 and TRBJ1-4; 11 nucleotides agree with TRBD1. Sequencing ends 3 residues short of the CDR3 end; the germline J gene provides the rest. This CDR3 comprises 15 residues. The junction had 3 bases not matched to a gene; V was cut back by 1 base and J by 8 bases. From germline, CDR1 is LGHNA and CDR2 YNFKEQ.

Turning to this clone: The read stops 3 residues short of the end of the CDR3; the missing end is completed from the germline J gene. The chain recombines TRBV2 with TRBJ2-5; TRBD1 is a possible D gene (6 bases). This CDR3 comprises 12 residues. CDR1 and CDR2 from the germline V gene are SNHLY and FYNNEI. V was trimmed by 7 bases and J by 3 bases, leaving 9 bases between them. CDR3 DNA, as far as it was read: TGTGCCAGCACCCACAGGGAAGAGACC. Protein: CASTHREET. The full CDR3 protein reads CASTHREETQYF.

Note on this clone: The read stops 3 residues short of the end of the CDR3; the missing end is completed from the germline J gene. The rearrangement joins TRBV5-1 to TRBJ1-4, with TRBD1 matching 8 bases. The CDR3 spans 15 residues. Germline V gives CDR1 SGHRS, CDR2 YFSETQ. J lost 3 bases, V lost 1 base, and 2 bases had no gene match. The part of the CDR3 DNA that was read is TGCGCCAGCAGCTTGCAGGGGGCAGCTAATGAAAAA. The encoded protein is CASSLQGAANEK. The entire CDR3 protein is CASSLQGAANEKLFF.

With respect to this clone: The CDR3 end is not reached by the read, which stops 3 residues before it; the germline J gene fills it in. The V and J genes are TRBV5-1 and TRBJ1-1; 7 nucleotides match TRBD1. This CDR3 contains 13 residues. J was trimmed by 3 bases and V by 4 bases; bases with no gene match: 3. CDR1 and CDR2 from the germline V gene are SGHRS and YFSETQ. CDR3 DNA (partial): TGCGCCAGCAGCGTTGACAGGGACACTGAA. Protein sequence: CASSVDRDTE. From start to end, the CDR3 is CASSVDRDTEAFF.